This is a list of T cell receptor beta chains from one sample in a study of shared clonotypes between healthy human individuals. Using immunoSEQ multiplex PCR, the repertoire was profiled, and TCRdb retains in-frame clones only, with some absent. Of about 380,000 clones listed, just over 95% are singletons. Input material: memory CD8+ T cells sorted from blood. The source is a man under 40 in good health. The CDR3 runs from the conserved cysteine through the conserved F or W. Fields, in order: clone size, V gene, D gene, J gene, CDR3 DNA, CDR3 protein. The D gene is left open where the match is weak. The size of a clone is reported for some rows only, either as once, few or many, or as a class for expanded clones.

>once|TRBV19|.|TRBJ2-1
TGTGCCAGTAAAGAATACAATGAGCAGTTCTTC
CASKEYNEQFF
>.|TRBV27|.|TRBJ1-1
TGTGCCAGCATGGACCGGACTGAAGCTTTCTTT
CASMDRTEAFF
>.|TRBV11-2|.|TRBJ2-3
TGTGCCAGCAGCTTAGGAACAGATACGCAGTATTTT
CASSLGTDTQYF
>.|TRBV5-6|.|TRBJ2-7
TGTGCCAGCAGCTTGGGACAGGCCTCCTACGAGCAGTACTTC
CASSLGQASYEQYF
>.|TRBV5-1|.|TRBJ2-5
TGCGCCAGCAGCTTGGCCGGATTTGTGGAGACCCAGTACTTC
CASSLAGFVETQYF
>.|TRBV7-9|TRBD1|TRBJ2-2
TGTGCCAGCAGCTACGACAGGGCCGGGGAGCTGTTTTTT
CASSYDRAGELFF
>.|TRBV7-3|.|TRBJ2-3
TGTGCCAGCAGCATCATAGAGGGGAGACCGACTTCTAGCACAGATACGCAGTATTTT
CASSIIEGRPTSSTDTQYF
>.|TRBV28|TRBD2|TRBJ2-3
TGTGCCAGCAGTTTATCCAGCGGGAGCGTCACAGATACGCAGTATTTT
CASSLSSGSVTDTQYF
>.|TRBV7-2|TRBD2|TRBJ2-7
TGTGCCAGCAGCTTAGGAGCGGGGCCCTACGAGCAGTACTTC
CASSLGAGPYEQYF
>.|TRBV9|TRBD2|TRBJ2-1
TGTGCCAGCAGCCAAAGCGGGAGTCAGCAGTTCTTC
CASSQSGSQQFF
>.|TRBV5-1|.|TRBJ2-5
TGCGCCAGCAGCTTGGAGAGTAGCGGCCAAGAGACCCAGTACTTC
CASSLESSGQETQYF
>.|TRBV29-1|.|TRBJ2-1
TGCAGCGTTTTGGAGACAGTCTCCTACAATGAGCAGTTCTTC
CSVLETVSYNEQFF
>.|TRBV5-1|.|TRBJ2-7
TGCGCCAGCAGCTTGGGTGACAGCGCGAGGGGAGAGCAGTACTTC
CASSLGDSARGEQYF
>.|TRBV27|TRBD1|TRBJ2-1
TGTGCCAGCAGCACCGGGACAGGGTCCTACAATGAGCAGTTCTTC
CASSTGTGSYNEQFF
>.|TRBV19|TRBD1|TRBJ1-5
TGTGCCAGTAGTTCCGTGACAGGGCCCGTTCAGCCCCAGCATTTT
CASSSVTGPVQPQHF